This record covers a single T cell receptor beta chain. Its antigen target is currently unknown. There are no base qualities to consult, and no much larger clone falls within one base. The library was produced with the immunoSEQ multiplex PCR assay. The clones in this table, taken by TCRdb from immuneACCESS, are in-frame only. Not every clone is retained; where verified, under half of the shortfall comes from an unresolved V gene, and the cause of the rest is unknown. This sample has 45,000 to 65,000 clones in its table, and 88% of those were observed once. The biggest ten clones account for about 39% of the sample. The sample originates from a study of control samples from healthy donors and cancer patients (dated by TCRdb to about 2020). Trimming removed 5 bases from V and 2 bases from J; the gene matches leave 10 bases unexplained. CDR1 SGHAT and CDR2 FQNNGV were looked up in the germline V gene. The CDR3 starts with the cysteine, ends with the phenylalanine, and has 18 residues. Only CDR3 DNA remains: 54 bases, in frame from the first base.

The chain links TRBV11-2 with TRBJ2-1; TRBD2 matches 12 bases in the middle. Sequenced input: PBMCs. The TCR was taken from a man aged 45-60 years with head and neck cancer. The CDR3 protein: CASSPRTSGVSTYNEQFF. The DNA reads TGTGCCAGCAGCCCGCGGACTAGCGGGGTAAGCACCTACAATGAGCAGTTCTTC.